This T cell receptor beta chain appears in the sequencing data of a study of shared clonotypes between healthy human individuals. Turning to the study itself: Serving as donors were a couple of women and a few men, whose ages spanned 18 to 49.

The CDR3 is made up of 17 amino acids. Germline V CDR1 and CDR2: MGHRA, YSYEKL. With V trimmed by 4 bases and J by 3 bases, 15 bases remained unmatched. Every subset had its genomic DNA shared out evenly among several immunoSEQ plates. Method: immunoSEQ multiplex PCR; TCRdb's copy keeps in-frame clones and lacks some. Among 450,000 to 600,000 clones, around 74% were seen once, and the ten largest hold 10% to 15%. The receptor was isolated from a woman in her thirties or forties in good health. Some clones in this sample may be carry-over from other donors' samples. The sample was PBMCs. The chain joins TRBV4-1 to TRBJ2-7, with TRBD2 matching 7 bases. CDR3 nucleotides: TGCGCCAGCAGCCTTTCGTTCGCGGCTAGCGGACTCTACGAGCAGTACTTC. Translating gives CASSLSFAASGLYEQYF.